This record covers a single TCR beta chain. Combining a sample-barcoded 5' primer with a J-beta primer mix, a second PCR ran for roughly 6 to 11 cycles. TCRdb ran MiXCR on the 5' RACE reads and lists one entry per CDR3 protein. The sample includes 650,000 to 1,000,000 distinct CDR3 sequences, around 36% of them seen just once. Healthy Caucasian individuals from Russia aged about 6 to 90 served as donors. The data were taken from a study of blood T cells in healthy people across ages. Germline CDR1 is SGHRS and CDR2 is YFSETQ. The V end was cut by 1 base, the J end by 5 bases, with 18 bases between. The CDR3 has 16 amino acids.

The chain joins TRBV5-1 to TRBJ1-1; no clear D. Sequenced material: blood. This TCR was sampled from a man aged 18-30 years in good health. As DNA, the CDR3 is TGCGCCAGCAGCTTGACTGGCAAGTCCATTGAGACTGAAGCTTTCTTT. This codes for CASSLTGKSIETEAFF.